This T cell receptor (beta chain) was recovered during a study of blood T cell repertoires in COVID-19. The CDR3 has 19 residues. J gave up 5 bases and V 6 bases, and 19 bases lay outside the gene matches. CDR1 is LNHDA, CDR2 SQIVND, per germline (reference sequence). This table comes from immunoSEQ multiplex PCR, and its TCRdb copy is limited to in-frame clones, with some not included. This sample has more than 150,000 clones; about 75% occur once, and the top ten carry roughly 28%. This clone was found a few times. This sequence originates from a woman in her seventies with acute or convalescent COVID-19. The sequenced material came from peripheral blood. This sequence joins TRBV19 and TRBJ2-1; 10 bases fit TRBD2. DNA for the CDR3: TGTGCCAGTAGCCCAGAGGGCCTAGCGGGGGCCGGAGAGGACAATGAGCAGTTCTTC. Translating gives CASSPEGLAGAGEDNEQFF.